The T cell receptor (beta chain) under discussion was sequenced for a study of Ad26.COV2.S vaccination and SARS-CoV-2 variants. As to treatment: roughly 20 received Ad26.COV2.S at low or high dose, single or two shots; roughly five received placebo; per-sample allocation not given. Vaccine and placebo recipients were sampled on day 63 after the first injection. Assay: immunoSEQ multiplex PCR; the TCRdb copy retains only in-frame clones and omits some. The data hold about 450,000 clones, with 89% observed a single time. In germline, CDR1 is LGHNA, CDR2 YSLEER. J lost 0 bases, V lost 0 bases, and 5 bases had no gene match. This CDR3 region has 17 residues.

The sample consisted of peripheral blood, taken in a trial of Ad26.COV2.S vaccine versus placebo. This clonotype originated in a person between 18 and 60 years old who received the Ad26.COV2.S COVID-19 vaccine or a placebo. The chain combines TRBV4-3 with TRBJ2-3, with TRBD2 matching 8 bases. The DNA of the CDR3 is TGCGCCAGCAGCCAAGACCAACTAGCGGCTAGCACAGATACGCAGTATTTT. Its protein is CASSQDQLAASTDTQYF.